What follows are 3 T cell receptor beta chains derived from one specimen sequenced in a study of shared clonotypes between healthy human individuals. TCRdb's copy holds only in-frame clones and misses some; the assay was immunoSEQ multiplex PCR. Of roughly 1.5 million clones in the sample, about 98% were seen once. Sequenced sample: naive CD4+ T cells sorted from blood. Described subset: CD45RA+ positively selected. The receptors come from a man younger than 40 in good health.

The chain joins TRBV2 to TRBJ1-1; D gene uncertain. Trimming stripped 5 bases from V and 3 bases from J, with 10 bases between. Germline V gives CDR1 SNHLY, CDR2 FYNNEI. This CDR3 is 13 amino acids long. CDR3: CASSLFSDTEAFF. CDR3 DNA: TGTGCCAGCAGTCTTTTCTCAGACACTGAAGCTTTCTTT.

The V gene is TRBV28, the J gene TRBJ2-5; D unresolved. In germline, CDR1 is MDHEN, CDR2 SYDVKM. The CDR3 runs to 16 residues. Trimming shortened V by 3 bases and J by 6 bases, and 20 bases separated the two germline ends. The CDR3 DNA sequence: TGTGCCAGCAGTTTTATTGATGCGGCAGCTCGGAAGACCCAGTACTTC. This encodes CASSFIDAAARKTQYF.

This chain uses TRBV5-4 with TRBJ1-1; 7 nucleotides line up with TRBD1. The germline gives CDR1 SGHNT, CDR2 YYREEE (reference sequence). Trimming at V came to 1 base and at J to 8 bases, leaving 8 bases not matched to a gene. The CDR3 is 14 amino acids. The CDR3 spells CASSLWGLGGEAFF. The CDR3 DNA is TGTGCCAGCAGCTTGTGGGGTTTAGGGGGCGAAGCTTTCTTT.